These T cell receptor beta chains were read from a single sample in a study of T-cell reconstitution after alpha-beta-depleted transplantation in children. TCRdb re-analysed the PCR reads in MiXCR, keeping a single row per CDR3 protein. The sample contains approximately 490,000 distinct CDR3 sequences, about 11% of which appear only once. Material: PBMCs, obtained before TCRalphabeta/CD19-depleted stem cell transplant. The receptor set was obtained from a child younger than 10 with inherited bone marrow failure, due to receive a stem cell transplant. Each CDR3 is given with its conserved first and last residue. A D gene is named only where the DNA matches it firmly. Rows may omit the clone size; those that give it use once, few, many or a size class.

>many|TRBD2|TRBV4-1|TRBJ2-3
CASSQGLAGITDTQYF
TGCGCCAGCAGCCAAGGGTTAGCGGGAATCACAGATACGCAGTATTTT
>many|TRBD2|TRBV12-3/TRBV12-4|TRBJ2-5
CASSRGLAGESQETQYF
TGTGCCAGCAGCCGCGGACTAGCGGGAGAATCCCAAGAGACCCAGTACTTC
>many|NA|TRBV12-3/TRBV12-4|TRBJ1-2
CASSLWQQANYGYTF
TGTGCCAGCAGTTTATGGCAACAAGCTAACTATGGCTACACCTTC
>many|NA|TRBV29-1|TRBJ1-3
CSAGFWGNTIYF
TGCAGCGCAGGGTTTTGGGGAAACACCATATATTTT
>many|TRBD2|TRBV28|TRBJ2-3
CASSSRLAGGPTDTQYF
TGTGCCAGCAGTTCGAGACTAGCGGGAGGTCCCACAGATACGCAGTATTTT
>many|TRBD2|TRBV4-2|TRBJ2-7
CASSQGPWRESWDEQYF
TGTGCCAGCAGCCAAGGGCCTTGGCGGGAGTCCTGGGACGAGCAGTACTTC
>many|NA|TRBV6-2/TRBV6-3|TRBJ2-7
CASSPLLLGRGEQYF
TGTGCCAGCAGTCCCCTCCTCCTAGGACGCGGGGAGCAGTACTTC
>few|NA|TRBV30|TRBJ1-4
CAWSVQGATNEKLFF
TGTGCCTGGAGTGTACAGGGTGCAACTAATGAAAAACTGTTTTTT
>few|TRBD2|TRBV28|TRBJ2-7
CASSHRRGGSYEQYF
TGTGCCAGCAGTCACAGACGGGGAGGGTCCTACGAGCAGTACTTC
>many|NA|TRBV7-2|TRBJ2-3
CASSSHRDQTDTQYF
TGTGCCAGCAGCTCACACCGGGACCAAACAGATACGCAGTATTTT
>many|NA|TRBV12-3/TRBV12-4|TRBJ2-3
CASSPLGGMGDTQYF
TGTGCCAGCAGTCCCCTGGGCGGGATGGGAGATACGCAGTATTTT
>many|NA|TRBV27|TRBJ2-7
CASSNTGLPYEQYF
TGTGCCAGCAGCAATACAGGGCTCCCCTACGAGCAGTACTTC
>many|NA|TRBV11-3|TRBJ2-7
CASSPYLAAEQYF
TGTGCCAGCAGCCCGTATCTAGCAGCTGAGCAGTACTTC
>NA|NA|TRBV28|TRBJ1-1
CASRSLGGRGTEAFF
TGTGCCAGCAGGAGTTTAGGGGGTAGGGGCACTGAAGCTTTCTTT
>few|TRBD2|TRBV11-2|TRBJ2-2
CASSLRLAGEGTGELFF
TGTGCCAGCAGCTTGAGACTAGCGGGAGAAGGCACCGGGGAGCTGTTTTTT
>many|TRBD1|TRBV20-1|TRBJ2-7
CSALDRGFSYEQYF
TGCAGTGCCCTCGACAGGGGCTTTTCCTACGAGCAGTACTTC